Below, 9 T cell receptor beta chains from the same sample are listed, as sequenced in a study of T cells of healthy individuals. TCRdb recomputed calls from the 5' RACE reads with MiXCR, one row per CDR3 protein. The sample holds fewer than 90,000 distinct CDR3 sequences, approximately 5.4% seen once. The receptors were gathered from a female donor in good health.

This rearrangement joins TRBV25-1 to TRBJ1-2; D possibly corresponds to TRBD1 (6 bases). Germline lookup yields CDR1 MGHDK and CDR2 SYGVNS. Trimming cost V 3 bases and J 3 bases, with 8 bases left between them. CDR3 length: 13 amino acids. As DNA, the CDR3 is TGTGCCAGCAGTGATGAGGGGGACTATGGCTACACCTTC. Encoded protein: CASSDEGDYGYTF.

Concerning this clonotype: One base away lies a much larger clone, so this may be a sequencing read error. The rearrangement links TRBV5-4 to TRBJ2-5; 7 nucleotides match TRBD1. Germline loops: CDR1 SGHNT, CDR2 YYREEE (reference sequence). The CDR3 totals 14 residues. In nucleotides, the CDR3 is TGTACCAGCAGCCGGGACAGCTACCAAGAGACCCAGTACTTC. It yields the protein CTSSRDSYQETQYF.

This clonotype was counted at least ten times. The V and J genes are TRBV15 and TRBJ2-1; 8 positions agree with TRBD2. With V trimmed by 3 bases and J by 7 bases, 14 bases remained unmatched. Germline assignment: CDR1 LNHNV and CDR2 YYDKDF (reference sequence). The CDR3 is 17 residues long. The CDR3 nucleotides are TGTGCCACCAGCAGCGCATATAGCGGGGCGTCCGGGAATGAGCAGTTCTTC. This gives the protein CATSSAYSGASGNEQFF.

The rearrangement uses TRBV20-1 and TRBJ1-1; D gene ambiguous. In germline, CDR1 is DFQATT, CDR2 SNEGSKA (reference sequence). The germline V and J ends were trimmed by 5 bases and 3 bases, with 4 bases remaining between them. The CDR3 is 10 residues long. In DNA, the CDR3 is TGCAGTGCTTGGGACACTGAAGCTTTCTTT. Translated: CSAWDTEAFF.

This chain connects TRBV7-9 to TRBJ2-1, with D perhaps matching TRBD2 (5 bases). Per the germline V gene, CDR1 is SEHNR and CDR2 is FQNEAQ (reference sequence). The V and J ends lost 6 bases and 2 bases respectively, with 8 bases between them. The CDR3 has 13 residues. CDR3 nucleotide sequence: TGTGCCAGCAGGGAGGACCCCTACAATGAGCAGTTCTTC. Translation gives CASREDPYNEQFF.

This clonotype was seen many times. The CDR3 region has the DNA TGCAGCGTTGGGGAGGCGTACGAGCAGTACTTC. It specifies CSVGEAYEQYF. The chain recombines TRBV29-1 with TRBJ2-7; D is possibly TRBD2 (6 bases). CDR3 size: 11 residues. V lost 4 bases to trimming and J lost 4 bases, with 8 bases between them. Germline V gene data show CDR1 as SQVTM and CDR2 as ANQGSEA.

The V call is TRBV7-2, the J call TRBJ1-4; TRBD1 matches 10 bases. The germline gives CDR1 SGHTA, CDR2 FQGNSA. The J segment lost 3 bases and the V segment lost 5 bases, leaving 9 bases of the junction unmatched. The CDR3 runs to 17 residues. CDR3 region: CASSLHDRGRSNEKLFF. The CDR3 nucleotides read TGTGCCAGCAGCCTACACGACAGGGGGCGTTCTAATGAAAAACTGTTTTTT.

This clonotype was recorded at least ten times. The chain couples TRBV14 to TRBJ2-7; D perhaps matches TRBD1 (5 bases). Germline CDR1 and CDR2: SGHDN and FVKESK. Trimming removed 0 bases at V and 1 base at J, with 10 bases between. The CDR3 is made up of 15 amino acids. For the CDR3, the DNA is TGTGCCAGCAGCCAAGAGGCAGGGCTATCCTACGAGCAGTACTTC. Its translation is CASSQEAGLSYEQYF.

This clonotype was seen many times. The rearrangement uses TRBV7-2 and TRBJ2-1; 8 bases match TRBD2. CDR3 length: 18 amino acids. Germline loops: CDR1 SGHTA, CDR2 FQGNSA. J lost 3 bases, V lost 1 base, and 11 bases had no gene match. The DNA for the CDR3 is TGTGCCAGCAGCTTAGACCCCGGGACTAGTTTTTTCTACAATGAGCAGTTCTTC. Its protein is CASSLDPGTSFFYNEQFF.